Below are 28 T cell receptor beta chains sequenced from a single sample in a study of beta chain features in type 1 diabetes. Antigens of these TCRs are unknown. All of the isolated RNA was reverse transcribed, so expressed TCRB transcripts were sequenced. Here immunoSEQ multiplex PCR was the method, and the copy in TCRdb shows in-frame clones only, minus some. Among about 160,000 clones, approximately 8% were seen once, and the ten largest hold 0.5%. The study's findings and limits: TCRB CDR3 length was moderately but significantly reduced in all four CD4+ subsets of Type 1 diabetes patients.

Sequences were obtained from central memory CD4+ T cells from blood. The source is a man aged 18-30 years with type 1 diabetes.

This clone was counted between two and nine times. The rearrangement links TRBV6-6 to TRBJ2-7, with D tentatively TRBD1 (6 bases). Trimming took off 6 bases at V and 3 bases at J, with 18 bases between the two ends. The germline gives CDR1 MNHNY, CDR2 SVGAGI (reference sequence). CDR3 length: 15 residues. The CDR3 bases are TGTGCCAGCAGCCCCGTGGACAGAAGTAGCTACGAGCAGTACTTC. Protein: CASSPVDRSSYEQYF.

This clone was observed a few times. CDR3 protein: CASSLGGDSYEQYF. Written as DNA, the CDR3 is TGCGCCAGCAGCTTAGGCGGCGATTCCTACGAGCAGTACTTC. The V call is TRBV5-1, the J call TRBJ2-7; D gene uncertain. Per germline, CDR1 SGHRS and CDR2 YFSETQ. The ends were cut back, 2 bases at V and 1 base at J, with 10 bases in the middle. The CDR3 sequence is 14 residues long.

This clone was recorded a few times. The chain links TRBV15 to TRBJ2-1; the D is unclear. The V gene's germline CDR1 is LNHNV and CDR2 YYDKDF (reference sequence). Trimming removed 6 bases from V and 6 bases from J, with 15 bases in between. This CDR3 spans 14 amino acids. This chain's CDR3 is CATSNTNLGNEQFF. CDR3 coding DNA: TGTGCCACCAGTAATACTAATCTGGGCAATGAGCAGTTCTTC.

This clone was seen a few times. The V call is TRBV5-4, the J call TRBJ2-5, with 8 bases that match TRBD1. J was trimmed by 1 base and V by 3 bases; bases with no gene match: 2. CDR1 is SGHNT, CDR2 YYREEE, per germline (reference sequence). The CDR3 covers 14 residues. The CDR3 reads CASSYDRGQETQYF. Here the CDR3 DNA reads TGTGCCAGCAGCTACGACAGGGGCCAAGAGACCCAGTACTTC.

This clone occurred a few times. The V call is TRBV10-3, the J call TRBJ2-7; 7 bases agree with TRBD1. With 6 bases clipped from V and 3 bases from J, the junction kept 11 bases outside the gene matches. The CDR3 is made up of 15 amino acids. CDR1 is ENHRY, CDR2 SYGVKD, per germline. CDR3 DNA sequence: TGTGCCATCAGGAGATACAGGGGTCGGGGCTACGAGCAGTACTTC. This gives the protein CAIRRYRGRGYEQYF.

The chain uses TRBV6-1 and TRBJ1-5; maybe TRBD1 (5 bases). Germline-derived CDR1 and CDR2 are MNHNS and SASEGT. The ends were cut back, 6 bases at V and 6 bases at J, with 18 bases in the middle. This CDR3 is 15 amino acids long. CDR3 sequence reads: CASSPLGQGGQPQHF. The CDR3 DNA reads TGTGCCAGCAGCCCCCTAGGGCAGGGCGGTCAGCCCCAGCATTTT.

There are a few counts of this clone. Germline and junction disagree at one end, which may indicate a read error. CDR3 residues: CASSEAGSAGSF. The CDR3 nucleotides are TGTGCCAGCAGTGAAGCCGGGAGCGCGGGGTCTTTT. The chain joins TRBV2 to TRBJ2-3; weak D call: TRBD2 (6 bases). The germline gives CDR1 SNHLY, CDR2 FYNNEI. This CDR3 spans 12 amino acids.

This clone showed up just a few times. The chain combines TRBV30 with TRBJ2-4; 7 bases align to TRBD2. Germline V CDR1 and CDR2: GTSNPN, SVGIG (reference sequence). The V gene end was trimmed by 7 bases and the J gene end by 1 base; junction bases not matched to a gene: 7. CDR3 size: 14 residues. For the CDR3, the DNA is TGTGCCTCTACGCTCGGGGGGGCCAAAAACATTCAGTACTTC. It specifies CASTLGGAKNIQYF.

This clone was counted between two and nine times. The V and J genes are TRBV15 and TRBJ2-3, with 9 bases aligning to TRBD2. Germline CDR1 LNHNV, CDR2 YYDKDF (reference sequence). With V trimmed by 1 base and J by 4 bases, 3 bases remained unmatched. The CDR3 is 15 amino acids. CDR3 protein: CATSRGLAAADTQYF. The CDR3 DNA reads TGTGCCACCAGCAGAGGACTAGCGGCGGCAGATACGCAGTATTTT.

For this clone: Other DNA sequences from this sample encode an identical CDR3 as well. V is TRBV6-5 and J is TRBJ1-5, with 7 nucleotides matching TRBD1. This CDR3 contains 12 residues. Germline assignment: CDR1 MNHEY and CDR2 SVGAGI. V was pared by 9 bases and J by 5 bases, with 4 bases of the junction left unmatched. Here the CDR3 DNA reads TGTGCCAGTCGACAGGGCGATCAGCCCCAGCATTTT. It translates to CASRQGDQPQHF.

This chain uses TRBV27 with TRBJ2-5; the match to TRBD1 covers 7 bases. The CDR3 has 15 residues. Looked up from germline, CDR1 is MNHEY and CDR2 is SMNVEV (reference sequence). V was clipped by 3 bases and J by 4 bases; unmatched bases: 8. This CDR3 reads CASSFFGQARETQYF. Here the CDR3 DNA reads TGTGCCAGCAGTTTCTTCGGACAGGCCCGAGAGACCCAGTACTTC.

V is TRBV5-4 and J is TRBJ2-4; TRBD2 agrees at 10 bases. The CDR3 sequence is 18 residues long. Germline CDR1 SGHNT, CDR2 YYREEE (reference sequence). J lost 6 bases, V lost 0 bases, and 12 bases had no gene match. The CDR3 coding sequence is TGTGCCAGCAGCTTGGCCAGTGGGAGCGGGGGGGCGAGAAACATTCAGTACTTC. Protein: CASSLASGSGGARNIQYF.

In this sample, this clone turned up a few times. The chain uses TRBV7-2 and TRBJ2-3; tentative D call: TRBD2 (5 bases). V lost 2 bases and J 2 bases, leaving 14 bases between the germline ends. The CDR3 totals 16 residues. CDR1 is SGHTA and CDR2 is FQGNSA in the germline V gene. CDR3 loop: CASSLTVSVATDTQYF. DNA for the CDR3: TGTGCCAGCAGCTTAACAGTTAGCGTAGCCACAGATACGCAGTATTTT.

The rearrangement uses TRBV5-4 and TRBJ1-1; 7 bases align to TRBD1. Germline-derived CDR1 and CDR2 are SGHNT and YYREEE (reference sequence). V lost 0 bases, J lost 0 bases, and 2 bases stayed unmatched. There are 15 residues in the CDR3. CDR3 sequence: CASSLEGALNTEAFF. The DNA of the CDR3 is TGTGCCAGCAGCTTGGAGGGGGCCTTGAACACTGAAGCTTTCTTT.

V and J are TRBV11-2 and TRBJ2-7, with a weak D call TRBD2 (6 bases). V lost 9 bases and J lost 2, with 8 bases in between. This CDR3 contains 11 residues. CDR1 and CDR2 from the germline V gene are SGHAT and FQNNGV. The CDR3 nucleotides read TGTGCCAGTAGGGAGGCCTACGAGCAGTACTTC. Translation gives CASREAYEQYF.

This clone was seen only a few times. This chain links TRBV19 with TRBJ2-2, with D perhaps TRBD2 (6 bases). V lost 7 bases and J lost 7, with 13 bases in between. The CDR3 is 13 residues long. Germline CDR1 LNHDA, CDR2 SQIVND (reference sequence). The CDR3 sequence: CASNPSGHGELFF. CDR3 bases: TGTGCCAGTAATCCCAGCGGGCACGGGGAGCTGTTTTTT.

This clone was observed a few times. V is TRBV28 and J is TRBJ2-7; 10 bases fit TRBD1. Germline CDR1 MDHEN, CDR2 SYDVKM. The junction had 11 bases not matched to a gene; V was cut back by 7 bases and J by 5 bases. This CDR3 spans 15 amino acids. CDR3 region: CASKRTGQGNNEQYF. The CDR3 DNA reads TGTGCCAGCAAGAGAACGGGACAGGGGAATAACGAGCAGTACTTC.

The chain combines TRBV6-5 with TRBJ2-7, with 8 bases matching TRBD1. From germline, CDR1 is MNHEY and CDR2 SVGAGI. There are 15 residues in the CDR3. V dropped 6 bases and J dropped 3; count of bases not matched to a gene: 10. Here the CDR3 DNA reads TGTGCCAGCAGACTACGCTCCGGGACAGGCTACGAGCAGTACTTC. Translating it yields CASRLRSGTGYEQYF.

The chain combines TRBV6-1 with TRBJ2-4; 9 bases are a match to TRBD1. The CDR3 runs to 12 residues. The V segment lost 7 bases and the J segment 7 bases; nucleotides outside the gene matches: 2. Germline-derived CDR1 and CDR2 are MNHNS and SASEGT. The DNA of the CDR3 is TGTGCCAGCACTGGACAGGGGAACATTCAGTACTTC. As protein: CASTGQGNIQYF.

V gene TRBV30 combines with J gene TRBJ2-7; D may be TRBD2 (6 bases). The germline V gene has CDR1 GTSNPN and CDR2 SVGIG (reference sequence). V lost 5 bases and J lost 4, with 15 bases in between. This CDR3 region has 13 residues. CDR3 coding DNA: TGTGCCTGGGCCCCGGGACTTCAGTACGAGCAGTACTTC. Its protein is CAWAPGLQYEQYF.

There are a few counts of this clone. Other DNA sequences of this sample code for an identical CDR3. The genes are TRBV30 and TRBJ1-5; the D gene is possibly TRBD1 (5 bases). Germline V gives CDR1 GTSNPN, CDR2 SVGIG (reference sequence). V lost 0 bases and J lost 4, with 7 bases in between. CDR3 size: 13 residues. CDR3 region: CAWSVQDNQPQHF. For the CDR3, the DNA is TGTGCCTGGAGTGTACAGGATAATCAGCCCCAGCATTTT.

The V gene is TRBV6-1, the J gene TRBJ1-6, with 7 bases aligning to TRBD1. Trimming cost V 3 bases and J 6 bases; bases outside gene matches: 5. CDR3 size: 15 residues. Per germline, CDR1 MNHNS and CDR2 SASEGT. The CDR3 region has the DNA TGTGCCAGCAGTGACCGGGACAGCTCTAATTCACCCCTCCACTTT. Its translation is CASSDRDSSNSPLHF.

This chain joins TRBV23-1 and TRBJ2-5; D unclear. TRBV23-1 is assigned to the ORF class and has an uncertain function. The CDR3 sequence is 14 residues long. The ends were cut back, 0 bases at V and 7 bases at J, with 12 bases in the middle. CDR3 residues: CASSQSGSSRTQYF. The DNA of the CDR3 is TGCGCCAGCAGTCAATCGGGTAGCAGCAGGACCCAGTACTTC.

This clone was picked up a small number of times. The CDR3 reads CASSGYRTGVEQYF. CDR3 sequence (DNA): TGTGCCAGCAGCGGGTACCGGACAGGGGTCGAGCAGTACTTC. The J gene is TRBJ2-7, the V gene TRBV7-6; 9 nucleotides agree with TRBD1. The germline gives CDR1 SGHVS, CDR2 FNYEAQ. The CDR3 contains 14 residues. With V trimmed by 5 bases and J by 6 bases, 8 bases remained unmatched.

The table lists this clone with a few counts. The chain couples TRBV6-1 to TRBJ2-3, with TRBD2 matching over 7 bases. Germline CDR1 MNHNS, CDR2 SASEGT. V lost 1 base, J lost 10 bases, and 8 bases stayed unmatched. The CDR3 covers 14 residues. The CDR3 is CASSEGIRLASQYF. CDR3 nucleotide sequence: TGTGCCAGCAGTGAAGGGATTAGACTAGCATCGCAGTATTTT.

This clone has more than one count but fewer than ten. The genes are TRBV6-6 and TRBJ1-4; 7 bases align to TRBD1. There are 16 residues in the CDR3. V trimming: 6 bases; J trimming: 0 bases; junction bases outside the gene matches: 7. The germline gives CDR1 MNHNY, CDR2 SVGAGI (reference sequence). The CDR3 coding sequence is TGTGCCAGCAGCCTTCGACAGGGAGCAACTAATGAAAAACTGTTTTTT. This encodes CASSLRQGATNEKLFF.

Only a few counts were recorded for this clone. The CDR3 protein is CASSVARSRTDTQYF. CDR3 bases: TGTGCCAGCAGCGTAGCCCGTTCCAGGACAGATACGCAGTATTTT. The V call is TRBV9, the J call TRBJ2-3, with no clear D. V was trimmed by 0 bases and J by 3 bases, leaving 11 bases between them. Germline V gene data show CDR1 as SGDLS and CDR2 as YYNGEE. This CDR3 has 15 residues. The variable domain in full, completed from reference TRBV9 and TRBJ2-3, reads DSGVTQTPKHLITATGQRVTLRCSPRSGDLSVYWYQQSLDQGLQFLIQYYNGEERAKGNILERFSAQQFPDLHSELNLSSLELGDSALYFCASSVARSRTDTQYFGPGTRLTVL.

V and J are TRBV5-1 and TRBJ2-1; D possibly corresponds to TRBD1 (5 bases). CDR1 SGHRS and CDR2 YFSETQ come from the germline V gene. This CDR3 contains 14 residues. Trimming took off 3 bases at V and 3 bases at J, with 10 bases between the two ends. Here the CDR3 DNA reads TGCGCCAGCAGCTCTAACAGGATCTACAATGAGCAGTTCTTC. This codes for CASSSNRIYNEQFF.